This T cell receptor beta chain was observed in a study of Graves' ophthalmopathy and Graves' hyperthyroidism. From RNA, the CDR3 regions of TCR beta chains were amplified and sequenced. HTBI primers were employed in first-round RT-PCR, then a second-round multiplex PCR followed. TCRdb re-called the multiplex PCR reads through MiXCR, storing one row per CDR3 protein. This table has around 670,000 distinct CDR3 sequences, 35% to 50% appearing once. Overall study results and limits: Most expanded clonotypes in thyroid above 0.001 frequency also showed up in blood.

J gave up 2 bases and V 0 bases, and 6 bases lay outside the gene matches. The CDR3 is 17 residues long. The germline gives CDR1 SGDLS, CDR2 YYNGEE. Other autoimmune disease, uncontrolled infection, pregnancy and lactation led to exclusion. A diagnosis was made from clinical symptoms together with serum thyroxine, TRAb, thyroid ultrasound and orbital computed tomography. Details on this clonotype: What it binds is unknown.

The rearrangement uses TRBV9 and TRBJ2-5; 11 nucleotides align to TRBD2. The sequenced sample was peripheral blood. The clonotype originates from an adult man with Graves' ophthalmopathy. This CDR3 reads CASSVAVAGGPQETQYF. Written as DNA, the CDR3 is TGTGCCAGCAGCGTAGCGGTAGCGGGGGGGCCGCAAGAGACCCAGTACTTC.